This TCR beta chain was captured by sequencing in a study of T cells in Graves' hyperthyroidism and ophthalmopathy (dated by TCRdb to between 2018 and 2021). Context from the whole study: Peripheral blood was collected at initial diagnosis, before any treatment. Thyroid tissue and blood T-cell repertoires from about six Graves' hyperthyroidism patients were also compared in the study. Whether ophthalmopathy could be predicted prospectively was tested in an independent validation cohort made up of some 20 hyperthyroidism patients plus 17 patients who later progressed to ophthalmopathy. The paper describes TCR Vbeta CDR3 sequencing of about 140 peripheral blood samples, made up of 43 ophthalmopathy patients, roughly 80 hyperthyroidism patients and 17 progressor patients. Following sampling, methimazole starting at 30 mg daily was given to hyperthyroidism patients, and high-dose intravenous methylprednisolone was given to ophthalmopathy patients. A discovery cohort of fewer than 110 patients, about 43 with Graves' ophthalmopathy and about 58 with stable Graves' hyperthyroidism, was used to find distinguishing TCR V-J signatures. The 100 or so discovery patients were randomly split 7:3 into training and test sets. Study-wide findings and limitations: Sample size was not statistically predetermined, and investigators were not blinded to group allocation. In validation, the model predicted progression to ophthalmopathy with around 71% sensitivity and around 72% specificity, a median of 6.5 months before onset. Blood samples also contained most of the expanded thyroid clonotypes (frequency above 0.001), which suggests that blood repertoires may reflect thyroid immune responses. A model built on a 13 V-J signature distinguished ophthalmopathy from stable hyperthyroidism, reaching about 88% sensitivity and about 81% specificity in cross-validation and 80%/75% in testing.

The junction shows trimming of 6 bases on V and 0 bases on J, plus 6 bases between the germline ends. The CDR3, cysteine through phenylalanine, is 13 amino acids long. CDR3 DNA is the only sequence kept; it has 39 bases, read in frame from the first base. As encoded in the germline V gene (reference sequence), CDR1 is WNHNN while CDR2 is SYGVQD. TCR beta CDR3 regions were amplified from RNA transcripts. A first-round RT-PCR of the TCR CDR3 used the HTBI primer set with the Qiagen OneStep RT-PCR kit. A second multiplex PCR round built the libraries, followed by size selection and purification. Paired-end sequencing of the libraries was performed with 100 bp reads on an Illumina HiSeq2000. In the source study's methods: SOAPnuke was used to process the raw data, with reads discarded if the reads contained adapters or uncalled bases, had a mean Phred below 15, or lacked an exact constant-primer or identifier match. High-quality paired reads were merged using COPE v1.2.5, and each unique nucleotide sequence was defined as a clonotype. MiTCR v1.1 was used to align clonotypes to the IMGT TRBV, TRBD and TRBJ reference segments. The analysis was restricted to V-J combinations with a frequency above 0.0001, which together covered 99% to 99.2% of the repertoires. A TCS score was defined as the ratio between F50 (clonal expansion) and ExV (chaos), using BLOSUM62-based TCRdist between CDR3 peptides within each V-J. Welch's t-statistics and random forest reduced around 520 V-J features to roughly 13, which were used in a naive Bayes classifier (R e1071). Clones were called with MiXCR by TCRdb after fastp trimmed the public reads at Q25, and only in-frame beta chains were retained. Each entry is one CDR3 protein sequence, shown with its most common DNA and genes. The V and J calls were not made by the authors but by TCRdb's processing. In this sample the table shows 350,000 to 400,000 distinct CDR3 sequences, just under 15% of which occur a single time. The top ten hold around a third of the sample.

A note on this clonotype: This receptor's antigen is unknown. Base qualities are not recorded, but no much larger clone differs from it by a single base.

A patient counted as having stable Graves' hyperthyroidism if no progression to ophthalmopathy occurred over 18 months of follow-up. Hyperthyroidism patients were newly diagnosed, had a disease duration of under 2 months, and were aged 18 to 65 years. Exclusion was applied to patients with uncontrolled infections, other autoimmune diseases, pregnancy or lactation. Clinical symptoms, serum thyroxine and TRAb, thyroid ultrasound, and orbital computed tomography formed the basis for the diagnoses. PBMCs were separated from under 11 ml of fresh peripheral blood using Ficoll-Paque density gradient centrifugation. Total RNA was extracted using Trizol reagent, and RNA quality was assessed on an Agilent 2100 Bioanalyzer.

Sequenced input: blood. This TCR derives from a woman under 40 with Graves' hyperthyroidism. The chain is assembled from TRBV10-1 and TRBJ2-4; TRBD2 is a possible D gene, resting on 5 matching bases. Here the CDR3 is given as CASRRVAKNIQYF. The DNA sequence follows: TGCGCCAGCAGGAGGGTAGCCAAAAACATTCAGTACTTC.